Below are 27 T cell receptor beta chains sequenced from a single sample in a study of spatial heterogeneity in lung cancer. The sample's time point: sample taken at primary tumor resection. TCRs were sequenced from unsorted whole RNA of tumor, nontumor lung or PBMC. TCRdb reprocessed the 5' RACE reads via MiXCR and lists one record per CDR3 protein. The top ten hold roughly half of the sample, which has about 7,800 distinct CDR3 sequences, 6.5% to 9.5% seen once. This sample comprised PBMCs, obtained at surgery. All receptors derive from a male donor with early-stage non-small cell lung cancer.

Concerning this clonotype itself: Within a library made for alpha chains, this beta chain is off target, and its count is uninformative. The V and J genes are TRBV29-1 and TRBJ2-1, with 9 nucleotides matching TRBD1. CDR1 and CDR2 from the germline V gene are SQVTM and ANQGSEA. This CDR3 contains 18 residues. V lost 6 bases, J lost 1 base, and 16 bases stayed unmatched. The CDR3 here is CSVAKLVSGTGSYNEQFF. Here the CDR3 DNA reads TGCAGCGTAGCTAAGTTGGTCTCCGGGACAGGGTCCTACAATGAGCAGTTCTTC.

Ten or more counts support this clonotype. This beta chain is off target for a library built for alpha chains, so its abundance means little. The chain recombines TRBV6-1 with TRBJ2-3, with 11 bases that match TRBD1. This CDR3 is built from 13 residues. V lost 4 bases, J lost 6 bases, and 0 bases stayed unmatched. CDR1 is MNHNS, CDR2 SASEGT, per germline. CDR3 sequence (DNA): TGTGCCAGCAGTGGGGACAGGGGGGATACGCAGTATTTT. Amino acid sequence: CASSGDRGDTQYF.

By its share, this clonotype is medium-sized. Little can be read into the size of this beta chain, an off-target read in a library designed for alpha chains. The chain couples TRBV5-1 to TRBJ1-1, with unresolved D. CDR3 length: 14 residues. In germline, CDR1 is SGHRS, CDR2 YFSETQ. Trimming removed 2 bases from V and 4 bases from J, with 12 bases in between. The CDR3 protein is CASSFPGLGTEAFF. CDR3 DNA: TGCGCCAGCAGCTTCCCGGGTCTAGGCACTGAAGCTTTCTTT.

This clonotype occurred a few times. This beta chain represents an off-target read in a library built for alpha chains; its size is of limited meaning. The V and J genes are TRBV4-1 and TRBJ1-2, with D hard to call. Trimming pared 4 bases from V and 6 bases from J, leaving 18 bases between. Germline CDR1 is MGHRA and CDR2 is YSYEKL. This CDR3 has 15 residues. CDR3: CASSLTPRSNDGYTF. In nucleotides, the CDR3 is TGCGCCAGCAGCCTAACCCCCCGGAGTAATGATGGCTACACCTTC.

This clonotype was recorded a few times. This beta chain is off target for a library built for alpha chains, so its abundance means little. The J gene is TRBJ2-7, the V gene TRBV11-2, with 9 bases lining up with TRBD2. The CDR3 covers 15 residues. CDR1 and CDR2 from the germline V gene are SGHAT and FQNNGV. V trimming: 5 bases; J trimming: 4 bases; junction bases outside the gene matches: 9. CDR3 sequence (DNA): TGTGCCAGCAGCGAGTATAGCGGGAGTATGTACGAGCAGTACTTC. As protein: CASSEYSGSMYEQYF.

About this clonotype: Little can be read into the size of this beta chain, an off-target read in a library designed for alpha chains. The CDR3 DNA sequence: TGTGCCACCAGCAGAGATCCGCAGGAGTCTAGCACAGATACGCAGTATTTT. Protein sequence: CATSRDPQESSTDTQYF. The V and J genes are TRBV15 and TRBJ2-3; no clear D. CDR1 is LNHNV, CDR2 YYDKDF, per germline (reference sequence). Trimming removed 0 bases from V and 0 bases from J, with 13 bases in between. The CDR3 sequence is 17 residues long.

Of note for this clonotype: Since it is a stray read in a library aimed at alpha chains, this beta chain has a size that is not meaningful. The chain couples TRBV3-1 to TRBJ1-5, with 7 bases lining up with TRBD1. Trimming removed 5 bases from V and 4 bases from J; junction bases left unmatched: 2. The CDR3 sequence is 13 residues long. Germline assignment: CDR1 LGHDT and CDR2 YNNKEL (reference sequence). CDR3 sequence (DNA): TGTGCCAGCAGCGGGACAGCGAATCAGCCCCAGCATTTT. Protein: CASSGTANQPQHF.

In its sample, this clonotype was seen many times. Little can be read into the size of this beta chain, an off-target read in a library designed for alpha chains. The V and J genes are TRBV18 and TRBJ2-7; unclear D gene. Germline V lookup: CDR1 KGHSH, CDR2 LQKENI. V was shortened by 6 bases and J by 5 bases, with 17 bases between the two germline ends. The CDR3 length is 14 residues. The CDR3, as DNA: TGTGCCAGCTCTCTAAATGGCCCTCCTAACGAGCAGTACTTC. Its translation is CASSLNGPPNEQYF.

Ten or more counts support this clonotype. Little can be read into the size of this beta chain, an off-target read in a library designed for alpha chains. This chain uses TRBV30 with TRBJ2-1, with D possibly called TRBD1 or TRBD2 (6 bases each). This CDR3 contains 13 residues. Germline CDR1 and CDR2: GTSNPN and SVGIG (reference sequence). Trimming cost V 4 bases and J 9 bases, with 16 bases left between them. This CDR3 is CAWKGGGGSEQFF. In DNA form, the CDR3 reads TGTGCCTGGAAGGGGGGAGGTGGGAGTGAGCAGTTCTTC.

This clonotype was picked up a small number of times. Within a library made for alpha chains, this beta chain is off target, and its count is uninformative. This sequence joins TRBV7-2 and TRBJ2-6; D not certain. Germline V gives CDR1 SGHTA, CDR2 FQGNSA. The CDR3 has 14 residues. Trimming stripped 7 bases from V and 0 bases from J, with 7 bases between. The CDR3 reads CASTHGSGANVLTF. The DNA of the CDR3 is TGTGCCAGCACCCATGGCTCTGGGGCCAACGTCCTGACTTTC.

Points on this clonotype: This beta chain is off target for a library built for alpha chains, so its abundance means little. The chain joins TRBV14 to TRBJ1-2; D gene uncertain. The germline V and J ends were trimmed by 5 bases and 4 bases, with 11 bases remaining between them. The CDR3 totals 13 residues. The germline gives CDR1 SGHDN, CDR2 FVKESK. The CDR3 DNA is TGTGCCAGCAGCTCGGCGGAGGGCTATGGCTACACCTTC. Amino acids: CASSSAEGYGYTF.

This clonotype has at least ten counts. This beta chain is an unintended read in a library built for alpha chains; its size means little. This chain joins TRBV18 and TRBJ2-2; possible D gene TRBD1, 6 bases. In germline, CDR1 is KGHSH, CDR2 LQKENI. The CDR3 is 15 amino acids. V lost 0 bases and J lost 1, with 6 bases in between. The CDR3 sequence: CASSPPGQNTGELFF. The CDR3 DNA sequence: TGTGCCAGCTCACCACCGGGACAGAACACCGGGGAGCTGTTTTTT.

In regard to this clonotype: Little can be read into the size of this beta chain, an off-target read in a library designed for alpha chains. The CDR3 bases are TGTGCCAGTACCATGGTACAGGGGAATGAAAAACTGTTTTTT. Translating it yields CASTMVQGNEKLFF. This chain joins TRBV19 and TRBJ1-4; 7 nucleotides line up with TRBD1. The CDR3 has 14 amino acids. CDR1 and CDR2 from the germline V gene are LNHDA and SQIVND (reference sequence). J was trimmed by 5 bases and V by 7 bases; bases with no gene match: 7.

For this clonotype: This beta chain was picked up by a library intended for alpha chains and is off target, so its count carries little meaning. The chain recombines TRBV19 with TRBJ2-5, with D tentatively TRBD2 (5 bases). CDR3 length: 18 amino acids. The V end was cut by 0 bases, the J end by 1 base, with 18 bases between. Germline CDR1 LNHDA, CDR2 SQIVND (reference sequence). DNA of the CDR3: TGTGCCAGTAGTATAGAGGTTGGAGGACCCATACCCCAAGAGACCCAGTACTTC. This translates into CASSIEVGGPIPQETQYF.

This clonotype was picked up a small number of times. This beta chain came through as a stray read in a library set up for alpha chains, and its size says little. This chain uses TRBV20-1 with TRBJ2-2; maybe TRBD1 (6 bases). V was shortened by 3 bases and J by 5 bases, with 25 bases between the two germline ends. The CDR3 runs to 18 residues. Germline assignment: CDR1 DFQATT and CDR2 SNEGSKA (reference sequence). CDR3 region: CSARTPTGISERTGELFF. The CDR3 DNA reads TGCAGTGCTAGGACCCCTACAGGGATTTCCGAAAGGACCGGGGAGCTGTTTTTT.

By share of the sample, this clonotype is medium-sized. With the library built for alpha chains, this beta chain is off target and its frequency is not meaningful. The genes are TRBV11-2 and TRBJ2-5, with TRBD2 identical over 9 bases. CDR1 and CDR2 (germline): SGHAT, FQNNGV. The length of the CDR3 is 18 residues. V shed 0 bases, J shed 2 bases, and the junction held 10 bases outside the gene matches. The CDR3 protein is CASSLDLLVGLAQETQYF. DNA of the CDR3: TGTGCCAGCAGCTTAGATCTACTAGTGGGACTAGCTCAAGAGACCCAGTACTTC.

This clonotype is labeled medium-sized (0.01 to 0.1%). This beta chain is a stray sequence in a library constructed for alpha chains; its clone size is not meaningful. The rearrangement uses TRBV10-3 and TRBJ2-3, with D unresolved. The CDR3 length is 12 residues. Germline V gene lookup returns CDR1 ENHRY and CDR2 SYGVKD. V dropped 2 bases and J dropped 4 bases, with 4 bases sitting between them. The CDR3 loop reads CAISESPDTQYF. The DNA for the CDR3 is TGTGCCATCAGTGAGAGTCCAGATACGCAGTATTTT.

The sample holds many counts of this clonotype. Because this beta chain is a stray read in a library intended to capture alpha chains, its abundance should not be given much weight. The chain employs TRBV10-3 and TRBJ1-6; D is perhaps TRBD1 (6 bases). This CDR3 has 14 residues. The germline gives CDR1 ENHRY, CDR2 SYGVKD. V dropped 9 bases and J dropped 0 bases, with 9 bases sitting between them. CDR3 nucleotide sequence: TGTGCCATGAGACAGGACTCCTATAATTCACCCCTCCACTTT. Amino acids: CAMRQDSYNSPLHF.

By proportion, this clonotype is medium-sized. In a library made to pick up alpha chains, this beta chain is a stray read with a size that means little. The rearrangement links TRBV7-9 to TRBJ2-7; 8 bases agree with TRBD1. The length of the CDR3 is 12 residues. CDR1 and CDR2 from the germline V gene are SEHNR and FQNEAQ (reference sequence). The V segment lost 5 bases and the J segment 4 bases; nucleotides outside the gene matches: 1. The chain's CDR3 is CASSRQGYEQYF. The CDR3 DNA follows: TGTGCCAGCAGCCGACAGGGGTACGAGCAGTACTTC.

Comment on this clonotype: Little can be read into the size of this beta chain, an off-target read in a library designed for alpha chains. This sequence joins TRBV7-4 and TRBJ2-6; unclear D gene. The CDR3 length is 13 residues. The V end was cut by 5 bases, the J end by 4 bases, with 6 bases between. Germline V gene sequence: CDR1 SGHVT, CDR2 SQSDAQ. CDR3 loop: CASSRPGANVLTF. For the CDR3, the DNA is TGTGCCAGCAGCCGTCCCGGGGCCAACGTCCTGACTTTC. The complete variable domain, with remaining parts taken from reference TRBV7-4 and TRBJ2-6, reads GAGVSQSPRYKVAKRGRDVALRCDSISGHVTLYWYRQTLGQGSEVLTYSQSDAQRDKSGRPSGRFSAERPERSVSTLKIQRTEQGDSAVYLCASSRPGANVLTFGAGSRLTVL.

This clonotype was detected ten times or more. Since it is a stray read in a library aimed at alpha chains, this beta chain has a size that is not meaningful. The chain combines TRBV6-2 or TRBV6-3 with TRBJ2-6, with D unclear. CDR3 size: 15 residues. Trimming shortened V by 2 bases and J by 0 bases, and 5 bases separated the two germline ends. Germline V gives CDR1 MNHEY, CDR2 SVGEGT. As DNA, the CDR3 is TGTGCCAGCAGTTACACGGCCTCTGGGGCCAACGTCCTGACTTTC. Amino acids: CASSYTASGANVLTF.

Points on this clonotype: This beta chain represents an off-target read in a library built for alpha chains; its size is of limited meaning. This chain uses TRBV9 with TRBJ1-4, with D maybe TRBD1 (6 bases). V lost 4 bases to trimming and J lost 4 bases, with 17 bases between them. Germline values: CDR1 SGDLS, CDR2 YYNGEE. The CDR3 runs 16 residues. The CDR3 here is CASSRGGRTVNEKLFF. CDR3 sequence (DNA): TGTGCCAGCAGCAGAGGAGGAAGGACAGTTAATGAAAAACTGTTTTTT.

This clonotype came up many times. In a library made to pick up alpha chains, this beta chain is a stray read with a size that means little. The CDR3 coding sequence is TGTGCCTGGAGTGTGGGGGTGGGTGAAGCTTTCTTT. It yields the protein CAWSVGVGEAFF. The chain recombines TRBV30 with TRBJ1-1, with D perhaps TRBD1 (5 bases). Trimming stripped 0 bases from V and 7 bases from J, with 9 bases between. Germline V gene data show CDR1 as GTSNPN and CDR2 as SVGIG (reference sequence). The CDR3 totals 12 residues.

This clonotype appeared many times. For a library built for alpha chains, this beta chain is a stray read; little rests on its size. The CDR3 loop reads CASSPRTGLGKAFF. Here the CDR3 DNA reads TGTGCCAGCAGTCCCCGGACAGGGCTGGGGAAAGCTTTCTTT. The chain has TRBV27 and TRBJ1-1, with TRBD1 identical over 8 bases. The CDR3 totals 14 residues. Trimming at V came to 5 bases and at J to 9 bases, leaving 11 bases not matched to a gene. Germline CDR1 MNHEY, CDR2 SMNVEV (reference sequence).

This clonotype was counted at least ten times. This beta chain is off target for a library built for alpha chains, so its abundance means little. The CDR3 DNA sequence: TGTGCCAGCAGGCGAAACACCGGGGACACAGGGACTGAAGCTTTCTTT. The encoded protein is CASRRNTGDTGTEAFF. V usage is TRBV12-3 or TRBV12-4 and J usage is TRBJ1-1, with D maybe TRBD1 (6 bases). The CDR3 extends over 16 amino acids. Trimming cost V 6 bases and J 5 bases, with 22 bases left between them.

Within the sample, this clonotype is medium-sized (0.01 to 0.1%). This beta chain came through as a stray read in a library set up for alpha chains, and its size says little. V gene TRBV29-1 combines with J gene TRBJ1-1; 9 bases fit TRBD1. This CDR3 contains 14 residues. Germline CDR1 reads SQVTM; CDR2 reads ANQGSEA. V trimming: 5 bases; J trimming: 0 bases; junction bases outside the gene matches: 4. DNA for the CDR3: TGCAGCGTTTCGGGACAGGGAATGAACACTGAAGCTTTCTTT. It yields the protein CSVSGQGMNTEAFF.

On this clonotype: Because the library targeted alpha chains, this beta chain is an off-target read whose size means little. The gene calls are TRBV20-1 and TRBJ2-3; possible D gene TRBD1, 5 bases. Per the germline V gene, CDR1 is DFQATT and CDR2 is SNEGSKA (reference sequence). The CDR3 is 15 residues long. V lost 3 bases and J lost 5, with 18 bases in between. This chain's CDR3 is CSASSSNLQGDTQYF. The CDR3 nucleotides are TGCAGTGCTAGTAGCAGCAATCTCCAGGGAGATACGCAGTATTTT.